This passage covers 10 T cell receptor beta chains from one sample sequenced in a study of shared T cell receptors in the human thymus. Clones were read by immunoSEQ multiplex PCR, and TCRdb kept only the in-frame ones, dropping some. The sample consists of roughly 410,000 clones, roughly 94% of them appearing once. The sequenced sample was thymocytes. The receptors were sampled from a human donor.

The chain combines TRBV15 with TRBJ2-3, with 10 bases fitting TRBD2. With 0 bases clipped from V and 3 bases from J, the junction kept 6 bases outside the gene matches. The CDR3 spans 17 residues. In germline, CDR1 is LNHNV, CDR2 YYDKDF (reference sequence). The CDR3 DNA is TGTGCCACCAGCAGAGACCTGACGACTAGCGGGACAGATACGCAGTATTTT. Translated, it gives CATSRDLTTSGTDTQYF.

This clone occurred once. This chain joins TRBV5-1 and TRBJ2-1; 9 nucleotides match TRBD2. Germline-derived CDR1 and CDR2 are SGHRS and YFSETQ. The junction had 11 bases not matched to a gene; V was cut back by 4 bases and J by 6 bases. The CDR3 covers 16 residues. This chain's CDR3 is CASSLITATSGNEQFF. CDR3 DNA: TGCGCCAGCAGCCTTATTACAGCGACTAGCGGCAATGAGCAGTTCTTC. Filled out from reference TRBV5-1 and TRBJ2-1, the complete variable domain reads KAGVTQTPRYLIKTRGQQVTLSCSPISGHRSVSWYQQTPGQGLQFLFEYFSETQRNKGNFPGRFSGRQFSNSRSEMNVSTLELGDSALYLCASSLITATSGNEQFFGPGTRLTVL.

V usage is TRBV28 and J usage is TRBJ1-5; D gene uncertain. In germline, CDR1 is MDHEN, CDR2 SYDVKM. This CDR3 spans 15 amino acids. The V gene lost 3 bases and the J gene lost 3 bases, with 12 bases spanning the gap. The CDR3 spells CASSFPVTPNQPQHF. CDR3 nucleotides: TGTGCCAGCAGTTTCCCAGTAACGCCCAATCAGCCCCAGCATTTT.

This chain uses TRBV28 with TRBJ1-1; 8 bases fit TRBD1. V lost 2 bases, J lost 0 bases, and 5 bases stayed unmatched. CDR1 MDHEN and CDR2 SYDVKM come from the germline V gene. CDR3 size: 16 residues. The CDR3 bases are TGTGCCAGCAGTTTAAAAACGGACAGGGTGAACACTGAAGCTTTCTTT. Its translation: CASSLKTDRVNTEAFF.

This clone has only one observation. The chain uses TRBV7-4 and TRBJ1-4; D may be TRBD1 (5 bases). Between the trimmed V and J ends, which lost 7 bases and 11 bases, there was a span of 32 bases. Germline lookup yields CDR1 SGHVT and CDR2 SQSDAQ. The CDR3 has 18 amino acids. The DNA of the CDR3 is TGTGCCAGCATTATACAGGTCGGGAATGCGATGAAAATGAGGAAACTGTTTTTT. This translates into CASIIQVGNAMKMRKLFF.

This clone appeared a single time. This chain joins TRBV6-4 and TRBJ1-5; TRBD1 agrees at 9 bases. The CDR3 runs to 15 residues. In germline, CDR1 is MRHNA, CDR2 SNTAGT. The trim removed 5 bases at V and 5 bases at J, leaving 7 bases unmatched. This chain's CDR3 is CASSLTGGGHQPQHF. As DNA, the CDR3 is TGTGCCAGCAGTCTTACAGGGGGCGGGCATCAGCCCCAGCATTTT.

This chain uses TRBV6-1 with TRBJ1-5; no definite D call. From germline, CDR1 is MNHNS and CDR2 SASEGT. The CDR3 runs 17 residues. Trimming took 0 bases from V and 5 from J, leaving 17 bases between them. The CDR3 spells CASSEALERAPDQPQHF. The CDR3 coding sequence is TGTGCCAGCAGTGAAGCGCTCGAGAGGGCCCCCGATCAGCCCCAGCATTTT.

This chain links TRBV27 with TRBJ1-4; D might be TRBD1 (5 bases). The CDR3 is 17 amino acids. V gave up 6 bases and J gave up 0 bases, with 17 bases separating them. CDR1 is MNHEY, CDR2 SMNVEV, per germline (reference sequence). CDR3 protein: CASRSTDSRATNEKLFF. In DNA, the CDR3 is TGTGCCAGCAGATCTACTGACAGCCGAGCAACTAATGAAAAACTGTTTTTT.

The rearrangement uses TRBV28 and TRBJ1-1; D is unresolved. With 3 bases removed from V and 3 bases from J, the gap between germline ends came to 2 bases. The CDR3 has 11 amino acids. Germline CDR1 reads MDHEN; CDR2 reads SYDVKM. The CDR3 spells CASSLDTEAFF. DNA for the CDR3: TGTGCCAGCAGTTTGGACACTGAAGCTTTCTTT.

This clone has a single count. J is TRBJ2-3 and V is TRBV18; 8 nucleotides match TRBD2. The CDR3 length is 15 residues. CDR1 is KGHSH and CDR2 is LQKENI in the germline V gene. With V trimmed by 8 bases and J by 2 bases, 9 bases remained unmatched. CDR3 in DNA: TGTGCCAGCCTCCCCTTAGCGGGGCCCACAGATACGCAGTATTTT. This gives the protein CASLPLAGPTDTQYF.